This is a list of T cell receptor beta chains from one sample in a study of blood T cells in healthy people across ages. TCRdb re-derived calls from the 5' RACE reads in MiXCR, one entry per CDR3 protein. The sample consists of about 680,000 distinct CDR3 sequences, over 45% of them appearing once. The source material was blood. The source is a woman aged 60 to 75 in good health. CDR3s include the opening cysteine and the closing phenylalanine or tryptophan. A D gene is named only where the DNA matches it firmly. Not every row has a clone size; where given, it reads once, few, many or a size class.

few	TRBV3-1	TRBJ2-5	TRBD2	TGTGCCAGCAGCCAAGCTAGCGGGGGAGAGACCCAGTACTTC	CASSQASGGETQYF
few	TRBV6-5	TRBJ2-5	TRBD2	TGTGCCAGCACTCGCCCCGGGGGGGCACAGGTTCAGTACTTC	CASTRPGGAQVQYF
few	TRBV4-3	TRBJ2-3	TRBD1	TGCGCCAGCAGCCAAGAACGGGGACAGGGGCCAGATACGCAGTATTTT	CASSQERGQGPDTQYF
few	TRBV4-3	TRBJ1-2	-	TGCGCCAGCAGCCAAGTGAGCGGGGGGAGCTATGGCTACACCTTC	CASSQVSGGSYGYTF
-	TRBV20-1	TRBJ2-5	-	TGCAGTGTCCCCCCAGGGGAGGGAGGTAACTCTCAAGGGACCCAGTACTTC	CSVPPGEGGNSQGTQYF
few	TRBV6-5	TRBJ2-1	-	TGTGCCAGCAGTCGCTCTAGAACAGGGGGAGGGTTTAATGAGCAGTTCTTC	CASSRSRTGGGFNEQFF
few	TRBV4-3	TRBJ2-1	TRBD2	TGCGCCAGCAGCCAACAACTAGCGGGAGACTATGAGCAGTTCTTC	CASSQQLAGDYEQFF
-	TRBV20-1	TRBJ2-3	TRBD2	TGCAGTGCTAGAGAGGCCAGCGGGGGGGGATATACGCAGTATTTT	CSAREASGGGYTQYF
many	TRBV5-1	TRBJ2-1	-	TGCGCCAGCAGCTTGGCGACTAGTGGTGGTGAGCAGTTCTTC	CASSLATSGGEQFF
-	TRBV28	TRBJ1-5	-	TGTGCCAGCAGTTTAGGTCCTCTTCTGCATTTT	CASSLGPLLHF
-	TRBV29-1	TRBJ2-2	-	TGCAGCGTTGAGGCCCGGGCGAACGGGGAGCTGTTTTTT	CSVEARANGELFF
-	TRBV6-6	TRBJ2-7	TRBD2	TGTGCCAGCCACCCATGGGGCCTTGGGAGGGCCTACAATGAGCAGTACTTC	CASHPWGLGRAYNEQYF
-	TRBV28	TRBJ2-4	-	TGTGCCAGCAGTCCCATAGAGGACAGAAAGTTGACGCTAGCCAAAAACATTCAGTACTTC	CASSPIEDRKLTLAKNIQYF
few	TRBV7-2	TRBJ2-7	TRBD2	TGTGCCAGCAGCTTAGCCGGCCTAGCGGTCTACGAGCAGTACTTC	CASSLAGLAVYEQYF
-	TRBV6-2/TRBV6-3	TRBJ2-7	-	TGTGCCAGCAGTTACCCGGGTGGTGTCGAGCAGTACTTC	CASSYPGGVEQYF
few	TRBV15	TRBJ2-3	-	TGTGCCACCAGCAGAGTGGGGAGGTCAGCAGATACGCAGTATTTT	CATSRVGRSADTQYF
-	TRBV20-1	TRBJ2-7	TRBD1	TGCAGTGCTAAGCATACGACAGGGTACTACGAGCAGTACTTC	CSAKHTTGYYEQYF
-	TRBV3-1	TRBJ1-2	-	TGTGCCAGCAGCCAAGCTCCGGAGACTTTCTATGGCTACACCTTC	CASSQAPETFYGYTF
-	TRBV6-5	TRBJ2-2	TRBD1	TGTGCCAGCTGTAGGGGGCCCCACACCGGGGAGCTGTTTTTT	CASCRGPHTGELFF
-	TRBV3-1	TRBJ1-3	-	TGTGCCAGCAGCCAAGAAGGAAACACCATATATTTT	CASSQEGNTIYF
-	TRBV27	TRBJ2-2	-	TGTGCCAGCAGGCTAGCCCGTAACACCGGGGAGCTGTTTTTT	CASRLARNTGELFF
-	TRBV6-4	TRBJ2-1	TRBD2	TGTGCCAGCAGTGACTGGAGCGGGAGTAAGTACAATGAGCAGTTCTTC	CASSDWSGSKYNEQFF
-	TRBV20-1	TRBJ2-3	TRBD2	TGCAGTGCTAGACCCGCGGGGGGCACACGAGATACGCAGTATTTT	CSARPAGGTRDTQYF
few	TRBV4-3	TRBJ2-3	TRBD2	TGCGCCAGCAGCCAAGAACTGACTAGCGGGCCCAGCACAGATACGCAGTATTTT	CASSQELTSGPSTDTQYF
-	TRBV30	TRBJ2-3	-	TGTGCCGGTATAGGGCCGTATAGGGATACGCAGTATTTT	CAGIGPYRDTQYF
-	TRBV2	TRBJ2-1	-	TGTGCCACCGCTGCTGAGGAGTCCTACAATGAGCAGTTCTTC	CATAAEESYNEQFF
-	TRBV7-9	TRBJ1-1	-	TGTGCCAGCAGCTCTATACAGGGAAAGACTGAAGCTTTCTTT	CASSSIQGKTEAFF
-	TRBV7-2	TRBJ2-7	-	TGTGCCAGCAGCCAGGCAGCGTACCCGGCCTACGAGCAGTACTTC	CASSQAAYPAYEQYF
-	TRBV7-3	TRBJ2-7	TRBD2	TGTGCCAGCAGCATTAGCGGGAGGGCCCCCTACGAGCAGTACTTC	CASSISGRAPYEQYF
-	TRBV20-1	TRBJ1-1	-	TGCAGTGCTAGAGTTAGGGTAGGGGGACCTCGGGAAGCTTTCTTT	CSARVRVGGPREAFF
few	TRBV28	TRBJ2-7	-	TGTGCCAGCAGCCGGGACTTCCCCTACGAGCAGTACTTC	CASSRDFPYEQYF
-	TRBV9	TRBJ2-7	TRBD2	TGTGCCAGCAGCGTAGCCCCCGGGAGGGAGTACGAGCAGTACTTC	CASSVAPGREYEQYF
-	TRBV12-3/TRBV12-4	TRBJ2-4	-	TGTGCCAGCAGTTTAGCGGATCGGACAGTTCAGTACTTC	CASSLADRTVQYF
few	TRBV3-1	TRBJ2-1	-	TGTGCCAGCAGCCAAGGGGCCAGCTCCTACAATGAGCAGTTCTTC	CASSQGASSYNEQFF
-	TRBV5-5	TRBJ2-1	-	TGTGCCAGCAGCATCGGGACATACAATGAGCAGTTCTTC	CASSIGTYNEQFF
once	TRBV10-3	TRBJ2-1	TRBD2	TGTGCCATCAGTGTAAGCGGGAGCAGCTCCTACAATGAGCAGTTCTTC	CAISVSGSSSYNEQFF
-	TRBV30	TRBJ1-4	-	TGTGCCCGGAGTGAGGGTAATGAAAAACTGTTTTTT	CARSEGNEKLFF